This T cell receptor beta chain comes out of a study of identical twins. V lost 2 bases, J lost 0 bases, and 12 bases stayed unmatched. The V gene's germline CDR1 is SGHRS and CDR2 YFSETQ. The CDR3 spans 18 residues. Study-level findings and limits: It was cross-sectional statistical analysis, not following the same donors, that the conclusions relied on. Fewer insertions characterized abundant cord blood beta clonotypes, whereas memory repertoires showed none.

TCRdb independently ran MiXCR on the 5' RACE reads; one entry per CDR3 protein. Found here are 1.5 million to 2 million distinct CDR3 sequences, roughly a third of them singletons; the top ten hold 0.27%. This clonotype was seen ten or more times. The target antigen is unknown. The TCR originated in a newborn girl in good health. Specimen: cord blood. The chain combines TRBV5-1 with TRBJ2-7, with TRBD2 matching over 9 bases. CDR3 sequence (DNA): TGCGCCAGCAGCTTTTCGTGGGCTAGCGGGGCTAGCTCCTACGAGCAGTACTTC. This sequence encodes CASSFSWASGASSYEQYF.